The rows below give T cell receptor beta chains drawn from one sample of a study of blood T cell repertoires in COVID-19. Some clones are missing from TCRdb's copy, which holds only in-frame ones; the method was immunoSEQ multiplex PCR. Here the sample spans 150,000 to 200,000 clones, roughly nine tenths being singletons. Sequenced input: peripheral blood. These receptors all stem from a man in his 70s with active or convalescent COVID-19. CDR3s leave out the opening cysteine and the closing phenylalanine or tryptophan. Fields, in order: V gene, D gene, CDR3 length, CDR3 protein. A D gene is named only where the DNA matches it firmly.

V: TRBV2
D: -
length: 13
CDR3: ASSAEVSGANVLT

V: TRBV6-5
D: -
length: 13
CDR3: ASSYSRTLNSEAF

V: TRBV9
D: TRBD1
length: 14
CDR3: ASSPGQGVPQETQY

V: TRBV5-5
D: -
length: 14
CDR3: ASSPAGGAANEKLF

V: TRBV28
D: TRBD1
length: 12
CDR3: ASSSGQENEKLF

V: TRBV10-2
D: TRBD1
length: 15
CDR3: ASSESIGTVSNYGYT

V: TRBV18
D: -
length: 16
CDR3: ASSPVDNHFRSGNTIY

V: TRBV28
D: -
length: 13
CDR3: ASRGGGPLSTEAF

V: TRBV19
D: TRBD1
length: 12
CDR3: ASRTGTGTYEQY

V: TRBV18
D: -
length: 11
CDR3: ASSPREDEKLF

V: TRBV7-8
D: -
length: 10
CDR3: ASSWMGVEQY

V: TRBV12-5
D: TRBD1
length: 14
CDR3: ASGHDRGTMNTEAF

V: TRBV6-6
D: TRBD2
length: 11
CDR3: ATISGRVNEQY

V: TRBV18
D: TRBD1
length: 11
CDR3: ASQRQGDTEAF

V: TRBV5-1
D: -
length: 13
CDR3: ASSLGPSGDNEQF

V: TRBV18
D: -
length: 10
CDR3: ASSPTPEEQF

V: TRBV5-4
D: -
length: 13
CDR3: ASSLVGVGQETQY

V: TRBV28
D: TRBD1
length: 12
CDR3: ASSLTGDGGTQY

V: TRBV5-1
D: TRBD1
length: 13
CDR3: ASSLEQGASDTQY

V: TRBV7-2
D: TRBD2
length: 14
CDR3: ASSLASGRVYNEQF

V: TRBV18
D: -
length: 12
CDR3: ASSNRENSEKLF

V: TRBV19
D: TRBD1
length: 17
CDR3: ASSTITGLGTGGVPGYT

V: TRBV19
D: TRBD2
length: 12
CDR3: ASSPGRSRETQY

V: TRBV27
D: -
length: 12
CDR3: ASSLKGRSSPLH

V: TRBV28
D: -
length: 13
CDR3: ASSLPPGVNQPQH

V: TRBV18
D: -
length: 13
CDR3: ASSRGGTANTEAF

V: TRBV28
D: -
length: 13
CDR3: ASSFDGMGTREQF

V: TRBV3-1/TRBV3-2
D: -
length: 14
CDR3: ASSQVRDTYNQPQH

V: TRBV9
D: TRBD2
length: 14
CDR3: ASSVGKLAGWYEQY

V: TRBV5-1
D: -
length: 11
CDR3: ASSFGSPDEQF

V: TRBV5-1
D: -
length: 12
CDR3: ASSLASSHYEQY

V: TRBV7-9
D: -
length: 11
CDR3: ASSYRSLLEQY

V: TRBV5-4
D: -
length: 13
CDR3: ASSTRDSSSYEQY

V: TRBV4-3
D: TRBD1
length: 12
CDR3: ASSQKTGDQPQH

V: TRBV5-4
D: -
length: 11
CDR3: ASSSTPTGEQY

V: TRBV18
D: -
length: 11
CDR3: ASSLQANTEAF

V: TRBV27
D: -
length: 12
CDR3: ASSLNRGGTEAF

V: TRBV10-2
D: TRBD1
length: 12
CDR3: ASSLGTGKEKLF

V: TRBV19
D: TRBD1
length: 12
CDR3: ASSTAWTGFGYT

V: TRBV6-2/TRBV6-3
D: -
length: 15
CDR3: ASSTTVGRAPNYGYT

V: TRBV7-2
D: -
length: 15
CDR3: ASSLAPGGRSNQPQH

V: TRBV18
D: TRBD1
length: 12
CDR3: ASSRDRDGTEAF

V: TRBV6-5
D: -
length: 12
CDR3: ASSPRTETYEQY

V: TRBV30
D: TRBD1
length: 10
CDR3: AAGTGIYEQY

V: TRBV7-2
D: TRBD2
length: 12
CDR3: ASSLGLAWNEQF

V: TRBV18
D: -
length: 13
CDR3: ASSGQGNGANVLT

V: TRBV30
D: TRBD1
length: 12
CDR3: AWSVRDRAHGYT

V: TRBV19
D: -
length: 14
CDR3: ASSTLYAGAASPLH

V: TRBV28
D: -
length: 12
CDR3: ASSLDTSGSGYT

V: TRBV11-3
D: TRBD2
length: 15
CDR3: ASSSGVAGRPTDTQY

V: TRBV28
D: -
length: 12
CDR3: ASSSDRANQPQH

V: TRBV6-5
D: TRBD1
length: 13
CDR3: ASSPFPGTEYGYT

V: TRBV28
D: -
length: 10
CDR3: ASSPWNTEAF